This T cell receptor beta chain was found in a study of blood T cell repertoires in COVID-19. Across the whole study: From the United States, Italy and Spain came samples of acute and convalescent COVID-19. PBMCs, B-cell-depleted T cells, or T cells provided the cDNA or gDNA that made up the material.

Per the original methods: Amplification of reference gene primers was used by the study to estimate nucleated cell counts. Here immunoSEQ multiplex PCR was the method, and the copy in TCRdb shows in-frame clones only, minus some. That table furnishes V, J and clone size, whereas the DNA furnished D and trimming. The sample shows 65,000 to 85,000 clones, roughly 87% of them seen only once. The germline V gene encodes CDR1 LGHNA and CDR2 YNFKEQ. This CDR3 comprises 12 residues. Between the trimmed V and J ends, which lost 0 bases and 8 bases, there was a span of 7 bases. V usage is TRBV4-2 and J usage is TRBJ1-2; D unresolved. Sequenced: peripheral blood. This clonotype originated in a woman under 30 with acute or convalescent COVID-19. The CDR3 region has the DNA TGTGCCAGCAGCCAAGACGAACAGGGCTACACCTTC. Translation gives CASSQDEQGYTF.